This T cell receptor beta chain comes out of a study of T cells in women clearing cervical HPV infection. V trimming: 8 bases; J trimming: 6 bases; junction bases outside the gene matches: 10. Germline V gene data show CDR1 as SGHTA and CDR2 as FQGNSA. The CDR3 runs to 14 residues. TCRdb's table, derived via immunoSEQ multiplex PCR, lists solely in-frame clones and lacks some. The sample includes 46,000 or so clones. A note on this clone: The read ends 3 residues early relative to the CDR3; the germline J gene fills the gap.

This chain connects TRBV7-2 to TRBJ2-7, with TRBD2 matching over 10 bases. The source is a woman between 18 and 75 years old with a cervical HPV16 infection that either progressed to CIN3+ or cleared (not recorded which). Sequencing was carried out using blood buffy coat. The part of the CDR3 DNA that was read is TGTGCCAGCGGGGTGGCTAGCGGGAGCGGCGAG. Its protein product is CASGVASGSGE. The full CDR3 protein reads CASGVASGSGEQYF.